This TCR beta chain stems from a study of T-cell reconstitution after alpha-beta-depleted transplantation in children. Findings and limits, study-wide: Once a year had passed after transplant, T-cell counts and diversity came mostly from newly produced T cells. Day-60 TCRbeta diversity that was high in some patients was derived from surviving recipient T cells and thymic progenitors.

The library targeted TCRbeta and was prepared with unique molecular identifiers. TCRdb passed the PCR reads through MiXCR, listing each CDR3 protein once. This table has approximately 400,000 distinct CDR3 sequences, 15% to 20% appearing once. This clonotype has a handful of counts. No antigen is known for it. Germline assignment: CDR1 ENHRY and CDR2 SYGVKD. This CDR3 is 16 amino acids long. V was pared by 6 bases and J by 2 bases, with 10 bases of the junction left unmatched. The source was PBMCs, mostly from graft donor cells, collected 360 days after TCRalphabeta/CD19-depleted stem cell transplant. This clonotype was obtained from a boy under three years old who had a stem cell transplant for Wiskott-Aldrich syndrome, so the T cells may come from the graft donor. The chain employs TRBV10-3 and TRBJ2-3; 8 nucleotides agree with TRBD2. The chain's CDR3 is CAIRGRGGRNTDTQYF. The CDR3 DNA reads TGTGCCATCAGGGGGAGAGGCGGGAGGAACACAGATACGCAGTATTTT.